This TCR beta chain was recovered during a study of shared clonotypes between healthy human individuals. The data were produced by immunoSEQ multiplex PCR, yet TCRdb's version contains in-frame clones alone and is incomplete. The table shows 2 million to 3 million clones, with approximately 93% occurring only once. The V gene lost 4 bases and the J gene lost 3 bases, with 15 bases spanning the gap. The length of the CDR3 is 14 residues. The germline gives CDR1 GTSNPN, CDR2 SVGIG (reference sequence). The receptor was derived from a man aged 18 to 29 in good health. Some clones in this sample may be carry-over from other donors' samples. The specimen was naive CD4+ T cells from PBMCs. The subset here: CD45RA+ positively selected. The chain links TRBV30 to TRBJ2-5, with a tentative D call TRBD2 (5 bases). The CDR3 DNA reads TGTGCCTGGACTATCCCCGGGGTGGAAGAGACCCAGTACTTC. Its translation: CAWTIPGVEETQYF.